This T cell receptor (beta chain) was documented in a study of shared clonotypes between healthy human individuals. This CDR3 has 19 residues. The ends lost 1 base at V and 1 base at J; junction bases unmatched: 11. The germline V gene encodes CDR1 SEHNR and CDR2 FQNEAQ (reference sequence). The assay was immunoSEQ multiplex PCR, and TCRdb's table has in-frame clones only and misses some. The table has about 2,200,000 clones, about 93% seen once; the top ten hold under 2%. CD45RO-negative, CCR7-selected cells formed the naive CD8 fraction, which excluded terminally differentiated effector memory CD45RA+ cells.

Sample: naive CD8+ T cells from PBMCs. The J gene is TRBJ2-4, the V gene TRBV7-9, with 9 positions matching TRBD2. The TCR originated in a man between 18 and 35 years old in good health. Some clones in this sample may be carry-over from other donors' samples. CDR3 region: CASSLGGGGGRAAKNIQYF. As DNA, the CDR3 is TGTGCCAGCAGCTTAGGAGGGGGAGGCGGGAGGGCCGCCAAAAACATTCAGTACTTC. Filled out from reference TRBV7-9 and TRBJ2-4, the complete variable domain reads DTGVSQNPRHKITKRGQNVTFRCDPISEHNRLYWYRQTLGQGPEFLTYFQNEAQLEKSRLLSDRFSAERPKGSFSTLEIQRTEQGDSAMYLCASSLGGGGGRAAKNIQYFGAGTRLSVL.